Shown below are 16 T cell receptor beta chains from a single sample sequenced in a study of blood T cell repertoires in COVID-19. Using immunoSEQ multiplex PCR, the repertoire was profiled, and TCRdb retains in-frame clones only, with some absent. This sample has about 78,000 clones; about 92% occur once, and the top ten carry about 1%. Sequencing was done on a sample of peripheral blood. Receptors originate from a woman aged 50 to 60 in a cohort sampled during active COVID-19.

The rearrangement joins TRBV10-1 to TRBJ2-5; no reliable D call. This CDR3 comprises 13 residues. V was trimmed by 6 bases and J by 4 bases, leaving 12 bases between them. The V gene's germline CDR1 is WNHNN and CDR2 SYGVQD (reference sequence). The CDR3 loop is CASSPGRGETQYF. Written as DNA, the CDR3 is TGCGCCAGCAGCCCCGGCCGCGGAGAGACCCAGTACTTC.

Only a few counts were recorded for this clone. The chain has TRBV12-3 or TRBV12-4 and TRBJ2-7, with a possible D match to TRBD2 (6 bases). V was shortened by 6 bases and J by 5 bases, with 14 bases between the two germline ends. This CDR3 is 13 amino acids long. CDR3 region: CASRSPSENEQYF. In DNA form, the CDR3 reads TGTGCCAGCAGAAGCCCTAGCGAAAACGAGCAGTACTTC.

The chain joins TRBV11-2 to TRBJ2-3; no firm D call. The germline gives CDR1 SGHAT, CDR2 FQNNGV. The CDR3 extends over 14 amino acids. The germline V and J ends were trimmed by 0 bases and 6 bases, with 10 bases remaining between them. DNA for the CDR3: TGTGCCAGCAGCTTAGACCGACTTTGGGATACGCAGTATTTT. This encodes CASSLDRLWDTQYF.

Here the CDR3 reads CASMRGNTGELFF. In nucleotides, the CDR3 is TGTGCCAGCATGCGGGGGAACACCGGGGAGCTGTTTTTT. The genes are TRBV12-3 or TRBV12-4 and TRBJ2-2; D possibly corresponds to TRBD2 (6 bases). The CDR3 is 13 residues long. V gave up 7 bases and J gave up 1 base, with 7 bases separating them.

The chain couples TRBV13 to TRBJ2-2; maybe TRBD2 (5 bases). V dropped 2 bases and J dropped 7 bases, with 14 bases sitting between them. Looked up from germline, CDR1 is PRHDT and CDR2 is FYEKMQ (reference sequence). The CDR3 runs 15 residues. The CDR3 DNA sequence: TGTGCCAGCAGCTTAAGGCTCGGGGAGTTCGGGGAGCTGTTTTTT. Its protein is CASSLRLGEFGELFF.

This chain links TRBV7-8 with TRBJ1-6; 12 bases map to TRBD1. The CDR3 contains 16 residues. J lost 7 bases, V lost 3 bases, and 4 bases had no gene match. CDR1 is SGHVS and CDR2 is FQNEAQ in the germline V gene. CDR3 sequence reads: CASSFLGQGANSPLHF. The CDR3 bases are TGTGCCAGCAGCTTCCTGGGACAGGGGGCGAATTCACCCCTCCACTTT.

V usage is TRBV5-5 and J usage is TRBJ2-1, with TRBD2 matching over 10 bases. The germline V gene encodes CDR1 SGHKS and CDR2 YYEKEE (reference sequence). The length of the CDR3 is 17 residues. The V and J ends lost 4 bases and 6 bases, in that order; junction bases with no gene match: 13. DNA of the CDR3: TGTGCCAGCAGCCCACGACCAAGCGGGGGGGGCTCCAATGAGCAGTTCTTC. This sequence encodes CASSPRPSGGGSNEQFF.

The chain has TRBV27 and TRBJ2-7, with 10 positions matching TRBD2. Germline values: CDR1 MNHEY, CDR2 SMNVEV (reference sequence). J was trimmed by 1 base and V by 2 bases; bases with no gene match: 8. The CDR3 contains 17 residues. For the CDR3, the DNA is TGTGCCAGCAGTTTAAGACTAGCGGGTCACTCTTCCTACGAGCAGTACTTC. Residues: CASSLRLAGHSSYEQYF.

CDR3 residues: CASRPQASGLNEQYF. The CDR3 DNA is TGTGCCAGCAGGCCCCAGGCTAGCGGGCTCAACGAGCAGTACTTC. The V call is TRBV28, the J call TRBJ2-7; the match to TRBD2 covers 8 bases. The CDR3 totals 15 residues. Per germline, CDR1 MDHEN and CDR2 SYDVKM. V was pared by 6 bases and J by 5 bases, with 12 bases of the junction left unmatched.

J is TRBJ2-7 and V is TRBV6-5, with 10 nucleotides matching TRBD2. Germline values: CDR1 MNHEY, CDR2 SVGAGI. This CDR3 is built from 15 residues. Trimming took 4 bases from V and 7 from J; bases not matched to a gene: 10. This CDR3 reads CASSSPGLAQREQYF. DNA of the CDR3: TGTGCCAGCAGTTCGCCGGGACTAGCGCAGAGGGAGCAGTACTTC.

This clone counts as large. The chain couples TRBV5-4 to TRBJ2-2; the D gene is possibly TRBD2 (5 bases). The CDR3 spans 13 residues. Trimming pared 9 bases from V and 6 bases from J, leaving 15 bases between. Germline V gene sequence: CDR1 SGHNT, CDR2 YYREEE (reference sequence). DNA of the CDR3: TGTGCCACGGACCTAGGAGGATCCGGGGAGCTGTTTTTT. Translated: CATDLGGSGELFF.

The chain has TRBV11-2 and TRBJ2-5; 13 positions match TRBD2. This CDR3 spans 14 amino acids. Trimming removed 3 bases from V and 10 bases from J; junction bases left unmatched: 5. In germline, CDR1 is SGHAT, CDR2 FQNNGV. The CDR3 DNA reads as TGTGCCAGCAGCTTCGGACTAGCGGGAGCGTTCCAGTACTTC. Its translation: CASSFGLAGAFQYF.

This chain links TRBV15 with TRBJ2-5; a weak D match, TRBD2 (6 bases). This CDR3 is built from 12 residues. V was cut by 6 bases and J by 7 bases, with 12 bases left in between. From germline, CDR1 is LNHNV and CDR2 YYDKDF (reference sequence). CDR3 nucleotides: TGTGCCACCAGGGCGGTGGAGGGGACCCAGTACTTC. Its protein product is CATRAVEGTQYF.

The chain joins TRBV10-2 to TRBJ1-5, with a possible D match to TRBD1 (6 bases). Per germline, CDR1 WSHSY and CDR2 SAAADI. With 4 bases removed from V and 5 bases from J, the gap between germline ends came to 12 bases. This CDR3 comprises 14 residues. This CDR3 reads CASSAGGPHQPQHF. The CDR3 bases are TGCGCCAGCAGTGCGGGGGGCCCTCATCAGCCCCAGCATTTT.

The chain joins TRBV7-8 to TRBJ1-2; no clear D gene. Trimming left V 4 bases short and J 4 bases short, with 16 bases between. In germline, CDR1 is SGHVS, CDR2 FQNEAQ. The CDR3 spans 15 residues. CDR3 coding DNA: TGTGCCAGCAGCTCAAGGACTGCCGACACCTATGGCTACACCTTC. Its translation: CASSSRTADTYGYTF.

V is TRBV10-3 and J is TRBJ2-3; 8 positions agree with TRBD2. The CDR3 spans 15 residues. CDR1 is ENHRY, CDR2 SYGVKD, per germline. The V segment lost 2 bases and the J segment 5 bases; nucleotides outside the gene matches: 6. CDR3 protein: CAISERGLVGDTQYF. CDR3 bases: TGTGCCATCAGTGAGCGGGGACTAGTCGGAGATACGCAGTATTTT.